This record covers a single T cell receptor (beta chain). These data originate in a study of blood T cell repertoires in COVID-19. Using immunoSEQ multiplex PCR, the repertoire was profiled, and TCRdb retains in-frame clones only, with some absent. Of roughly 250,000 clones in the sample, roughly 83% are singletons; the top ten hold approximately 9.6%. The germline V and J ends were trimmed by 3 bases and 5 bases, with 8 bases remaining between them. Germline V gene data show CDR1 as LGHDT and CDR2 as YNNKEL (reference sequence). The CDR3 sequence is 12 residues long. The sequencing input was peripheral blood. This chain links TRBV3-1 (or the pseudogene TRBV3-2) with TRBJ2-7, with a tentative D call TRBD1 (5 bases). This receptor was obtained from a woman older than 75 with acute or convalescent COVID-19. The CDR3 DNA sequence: TGTGCCAGCAGCCATTTAGGGGACGAGCAGTACTTC. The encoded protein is CASSHLGDEQYF.